The T cell receptor beta chain under discussion was sequenced for a study of cytomegalovirus exposure and HLA in healthy donors. The table lists this clone with a count of one. One junction end disagrees with the germline gene, perhaps due to a read error. CDR3 size: 16 residues. Germline V lookup: CDR1 SEHNR, CDR2 FQNEAQ (reference sequence). Researchers ran the PCR with 60 Vbeta and 13 Jbeta primers. The method was immunoSEQ multiplex PCR; TCRdb's version includes in-frame clones alone and lacks a portion of them. The sample shows 180,000 or so clones, roughly 80% of them seen only once. Sequencing input: PBMCs. The chain links TRBV7-9 to TRBJ2-6; D not resolved. The TCR was taken from a female donor in good health and CMV-seronegative. CDR3 amino acids: CSSSLPIGPGANVLTF. The CDR3 DNA is TGTTCCAGCAGCTTACCAATTGGGCCTGGGGCCAACGTCCTGACTTTC.